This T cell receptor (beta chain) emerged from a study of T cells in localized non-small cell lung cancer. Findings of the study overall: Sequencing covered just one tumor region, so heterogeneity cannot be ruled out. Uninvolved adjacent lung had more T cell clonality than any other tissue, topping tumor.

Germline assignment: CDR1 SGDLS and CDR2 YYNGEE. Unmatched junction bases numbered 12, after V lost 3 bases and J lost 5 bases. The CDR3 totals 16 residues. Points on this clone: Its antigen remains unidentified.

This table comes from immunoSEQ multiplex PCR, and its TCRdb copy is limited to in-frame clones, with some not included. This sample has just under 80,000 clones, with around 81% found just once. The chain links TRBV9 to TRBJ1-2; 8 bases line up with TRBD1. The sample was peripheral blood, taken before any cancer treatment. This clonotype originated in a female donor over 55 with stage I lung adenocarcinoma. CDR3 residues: CASSAGAGGDRYGYTF. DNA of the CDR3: TGTGCCAGCAGCGCGGGGGCAGGGGGCGATCGGTATGGCTACACCTTC. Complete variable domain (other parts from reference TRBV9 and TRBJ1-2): DSGVTQTPKHLITATGQRVTLRCSPRSGDLSVYWYQQSLDQGLQFLIQYYNGEERAKGNILERFSAQQFPDLHSELNLSSLELGDSALYFCASSAGAGGDRYGYTFGSGTRLTVV.